The 17 T cell receptor beta chains below were found in one sample sequenced in a study of CXCR3-negative and CXCR3-positive naive CD8 T cells (dated by TCRdb to 2018 to 2020). Instrument used: NextSeq 550. The Human TCR Profiling Kit (MiLaboratory) was used to prepare UMI-labeled 5' RACE TRB cDNA libraries. After reprocessing by TCRdb, each CDR3 protein sequence is one entry, and no DNA is given. This specimen's table enumerates 70,000 to 95,000 distinct CDR3 sequences. The ten largest clones add up to 1.7% of the sample. The sequencing input was naive CXCR3- CD8+ T cells from blood. The sample's cell subset or site label, decoded: CD45RO-CCR7+CD27+CD95- naive CD8+ T cells lacking CXCR3 (TNR3-). The receptor source for this set is a human donor in good health. Some clones in this sample may be carry-over from other donors' samples.

The gene calls are TRBV20-1 and TRBJ2-4; TCRdb reports TRBD1, a call that lacks DNA to check it against. CDR1 is DFQATT and CDR2 is SNEGSKA in the germline V gene (reference sequence). This CDR3 spans 11 amino acids. CDR3 sequence: CSARDLGLYVF.

The chain recombines TRBV28 with TRBJ2-7; the TCRdb call, TRBD1, lacks DNA for checking. This CDR3 has 17 residues. The germline CDR1 and CDR2 sequences are MDHEN and SYDVKM. This chain's CDR3 is CASSFSGVGTGGSEQYF.

The chain recombines TRBV7-3 with TRBJ2-5; TCRdb designates TRBD1, a call that cannot be tested without DNA. The CDR3 covers 16 residues. Germline assignment: CDR1 SGHTA and CDR2 FQGTGA. The CDR3 spells CASSYPGQGAWETQYF.

The rearrangement links TRBV5-5 to TRBJ1-2. CDR3 length: 13 amino acids. Germline values: CDR1 SGHKS, CDR2 YYEKEE (reference sequence). The CDR3 reads CASSDGRGGGYTF.

The chain combines TRBV15 with TRBJ2-1; without DNA, the TCRdb call of TRBD2 cannot be checked. This CDR3 is 15 amino acids long. Germline V CDR1 and CDR2: LNHNV, YYDKDF (reference sequence). CDR3 sequence reads: CATSREEGTYNEQFF.

This rearrangement joins TRBV29-1 to TRBJ2-3; TCRdb reports TRBD1, a call that lacks DNA to check it against. Per the germline V gene, CDR1 is SQVTM and CDR2 is ANQGSEA. CDR3 size: 14 residues. Here the CDR3 reads CSAPPSTSTDTQYF.

V usage is TRBV28 and J usage is TRBJ2-7; TCRdb's assignment of TRBD1 cannot be checked, as there is no DNA. The CDR3 extends over 16 amino acids. CDR1 is MDHEN, CDR2 SYDVKM, per germline. The CDR3 region is CASSSLGGTGLREQYF.

The chain has TRBV27 and TRBJ2-7; TCRdb's D call of TRBD1 is untestable without DNA. Germline V lookup: CDR1 MNHEY, CDR2 SMNVEV (reference sequence). This CDR3 spans 14 amino acids. CDR3 region: CASSSRTGTYEQYF.

The CDR3 loop reads CASSLAGAGGLNNEQFF. The chain uses TRBV5-6 and TRBJ2-1; the D call of TRBD2 rests on TCRdb alone, since no DNA is present to check it. The germline CDR1 and CDR2 sequences are SGHDT and YYEEEE. The CDR3 length is 17 residues.

The V and J genes are TRBV27 and TRBJ2-1; lacking DNA, the TRBD1 call made by TCRdb goes unchecked. Per germline, CDR1 MNHEY and CDR2 SMNVEV (reference sequence). This CDR3 has 13 residues. CDR3 region: CASSPGHLNEQFF.

This chain links TRBV13 with TRBJ2-5; the D call of TRBD1 rests on TCRdb alone, since no DNA is present to check it. In germline, CDR1 is PRHDT, CDR2 FYEKMQ (reference sequence). The CDR3 is made up of 12 amino acids. CDR3 residues: CASSRQWETQYF.

The chain carries TRBV12-3 or TRBV12-4 and TRBJ2-3; TCRdb proposes TRBD2, but this gene call is untestable without DNA. This CDR3 is built from 14 residues. The CDR3 sequence is CASSLQGLTDTQYF.

This chain connects TRBV5-1 to TRBJ2-7; TCRdb indicates TRBD1, and absent DNA this call remains unverified. CDR3 length: 15 residues. Per germline, CDR1 SGHRS and CDR2 YFSETQ. The CDR3 protein is CASSLAPAGTYEQYF.

The J gene is TRBJ2-3, the V gene TRBV7-6. CDR1 SGHVS and CDR2 FNYEAQ come from the germline V gene. The length of the CDR3 is 13 residues. This chain's CDR3 is CASSLGSTDTQYF.

The chain couples TRBV29-1 to TRBJ2-3. This CDR3 has 12 residues. Germline-derived CDR1 and CDR2 are SQVTM and ANQGSEA. CDR3 protein: CSVGALTDTQYF.

This chain connects TRBV5-6 to TRBJ2-7. The CDR3 runs to 13 residues. Germline CDR1 is SGHDT and CDR2 is YYEEEE. The CDR3 sequence: CASSRAGSYEQYF.

This rearrangement joins TRBV4-3 to TRBJ1-5; TCRdb lists TRBD1, though no DNA is available to test this call. Germline V gene data show CDR1 as LGHNA and CDR2 as YSLEER. CDR3 size: 14 residues. The CDR3 reads CASSQGRANQPQHF.